This paragraph covers one TCR beta chain sequence. Its antigen is currently not known. No base quality information exists; no much larger clone differs at one position. This sample was included in a study of T cells after yellow fever vaccination (dated by TCRdb to between 2018 and 2021). Background for the entire study: The SMART-Seq v4 Ultra Low Input RNA kit was used to prepare libraries from fractions with low cell numbers. Bulk TCR alpha and beta repertoires were sequenced longitudinally to track T-cell clones before and after primary and booster YFV17D yellow fever vaccination. Two healthy male donors made up the cohort, one aged 18 to 30 years and the other aged 30 to 39 years. Blood was collected at multiple timepoints before and after primary and secondary immunization, and bulk PBMC replicates and cell subsets were isolated. The full study reports these points: A small share of clonotypes occurred in both CD4 and CD8 compartments, likely arising from convergent recombination. After the booster, most of the clones that had expanded following primary vaccination were detected again (just under 97% of CD4 and around 90% of CD8), which suggests that memory was broadly maintained. The secondary T-cell response was found to be weaker but faster than the primary response, with a peak reached on day 5 rather than on day 15. Computational filtering was required because FACS-sorted repertoires could contain abundant contaminating clonotypes from the bulk population. Because the study included only two donors, the extent to which the findings can be generalized is limited.

TCR cDNA was synthesized by 5'RACE template switching, which introduced a universal primer site and unique molecular identifiers. Priming of cDNA synthesis was performed from both the TCR alpha and TCR beta constant segments. Library amplification used two PCR steps, and the second PCR step added sample barcodes and sequencing adapters. Sequencing of libraries was done on Illumina HiSeq 2500 (2x100 bp) or NovaSeq (2x150 bp). In the paper's pipeline: Demultiplexing of reads and collapsing into UMI consensus sequences were performed with MIGEC, and V(D)J alignment was carried out with MiXCR. Vaccine-responding clonotypes were identified with edgeR using replicate PBMC samples, with FDR below 0.01 and a log2 fold change above 5 up to day 15 being required. CD4 or CD8 identity was assigned to each bulk clonotype according to whether the clonotype was present at higher abundance in the sequenced CD4 repertoire or the sequenced CD8 repertoire. TCRdb trimmed public reads at Q25 via fastp, called clones via MiXCR and kept in-frame beta chains. Rows are combined by CDR3 protein, so each entry shows the most common genes and DNA. What appears here as the V and J calls and clone size reflects TCRdb's work, not the paper's. In this sample the table shows fewer than 450,000 distinct CDR3 sequences, approximately 8% of which occur a single time. Roughly 18% of the sample goes to the ten largest clones.

The treatment or condition label corresponds to: live attenuated yellow fever vaccine strain. At every blood-draw timepoint, two biological replicates of bulk PBMCs were collected. A standard Ficoll-Paque protocol was used to isolate PBMCs from peripheral blood. TriZol was used to extract RNA from bulk PBMCs, from CD4 and CD8 fractions, and from dextramer-positive and dextramer-negative fractions. Trimming at the junction amounts to 1 base on V and 2 bases on J, and the germline ends lie 13 bases apart. From a lookup of the germline V gene (reference sequence), CDR1 and CDR2 are LNHDA and SQIVND. The CDR3 holds 16 amino acids from the cysteine to the phenylalanine. CDR3 DNA only is kept here, 48 bases in frame from base 1.

The chain employs TRBV19 and TRBJ2-3, with TRBD2 perhaps the D gene, on 7 matching bases. The clonotype was recovered from a man aged 18-30 years who received the YFV17D yellow fever vaccine. This sample comprised PBMCs, obtained more than 40 days after the first yellow fever vaccination. This receptor carries the CDR3 CASSIGRGAHTDTQYF. DNA sequence: TGTGCCAGTAGTATAGGTCGGGGGGCACACACAGATACGCAGTATTTT.